This record concerns one TCR beta chain sequence. The assay was immunoSEQ multiplex PCR, and TCRdb's table has in-frame clones only and misses some. Counted here are 95,000 to 100,000 clones, roughly four fifths occurring once; the ten biggest clones make up roughly 2%. This CDR3 spans 19 amino acids. V was trimmed by 3 bases and J by 0 bases, leaving 18 bases between them. Germline CDR1 KGHSH, CDR2 LQKENI. This sample was taken from a study of control samples from healthy donors and cancer patients. Sequences were obtained from blood. This chain links TRBV18 with TRBJ2-6, with D tentatively TRBD1 (6 bases). This TCR came from a man aged 60 to 75 in good health. CDR3 bases: TGTGCCAGCTCACCCCGGGACAAGACCCCTAGCTCTGGGGCCAACGTCCTGACTTTC. Protein product: CASSPRDKTPSSGANVLTF.